This passage covers 25 T cell receptor beta chains from one sample sequenced in a study of blood T cell repertoires in COVID-19. Some clones are missing from TCRdb's copy, which holds only in-frame ones; the method was immunoSEQ multiplex PCR. The sample lists some 240,000 clones, 84% occurring once. The specimen was peripheral blood. These receptors were collected from a woman in her forties who had recovered from COVID-19.

CDR3 amino acids: CASSGADYEQYF. The CDR3 DNA is TGTGCCAGCAGCGGGGCAGACTACGAGCAGTACTTC. The J gene is TRBJ2-7, the V gene TRBV11-3; TRBD1 might be the D (5 bases). The V end lost 5 bases, the J end lost 3 bases, and 8 bases lay between the germline ends. The CDR3 has 12 amino acids. The germline V gene encodes CDR1 SGHNT and CDR2 YENEEA.

CDR3 in amino acids: CSASRDSAYEQYF. The CDR3 bases are TGCAGTGCTAGTCGAGACAGTGCCTACGAGCAGTACTTC. V is TRBV20-1 and J is TRBJ2-7; D possibly corresponds to TRBD1 (5 bases). The V end lost 3 bases, the J end lost 2 bases, and 11 bases lay between the germline ends. Germline V lookup: CDR1 DFQATT, CDR2 SNEGSKA (reference sequence). The length of the CDR3 is 13 residues.

The V and J genes are TRBV7-2 and TRBJ2-5; D may be TRBD1 (6 bases). V was cut by 5 bases and J by 7 bases, with 23 bases left in between. Germline values: CDR1 SGHTA, CDR2 FQGNSA. This CDR3 has 16 amino acids. CDR3 DNA: TGTGCCAGCAGCGCGACCGGGGACATAACCCATGGGACCCAGTACTTC. Protein product: CASSATGDITHGTQYF.

This clone was seen only a few times. The chain combines TRBV7-3 with TRBJ1-2; the D gene is possibly TRBD1 (6 bases). The CDR3 consists of 15 residues. CDR1 is SGHTA and CDR2 is FQGTGA in the germline V gene. V was pared by 1 base and J by 3 bases, with 12 bases between. The CDR3 coding sequence is TGTGCCAGCAGCTTAAATGGGGGCGCGGACTATGGCTACACCTTC. Translating it yields CASSLNGGADYGYTF.

The chain recombines TRBV18 with TRBJ1-1, with TRBD1 matching 7 bases. Trimming at V came to 0 bases and at J to 11 bases, leaving 9 bases not matched to a gene. CDR3 length equals 14 residues. Germline V CDR1 and CDR2: KGHSH, LQKENI. The CDR3 sequence: CASSPPADRDEAFF. The CDR3 region has the DNA TGTGCCAGCTCACCACCGGCCGACAGGGATGAGGCTTTCTTT.

V usage is TRBV28 and J usage is TRBJ1-2; D call uncertain. This CDR3 is built from 13 residues. CDR1 and CDR2 (germline): MDHEN, SYDVKM. Trimming removed 4 bases from V and 4 bases from J, with 10 bases in between. In DNA, the CDR3 is TGTGCCAGCAGTTCCGAGAGAACCTATGGCTACACCTTC. Its translation is CASSSERTYGYTF.

The chain carries TRBV6-5 and TRBJ1-5, with D perhaps TRBD1 (5 bases). The CDR3 contains 13 residues. V gave up 5 bases and J gave up 3 bases, with 8 bases separating them. Germline assignment: CDR1 MNHEY and CDR2 SVGAGI. Here the CDR3 DNA reads TGTGCCAGCAGTACAGGACACAATCAGCCCCAGCATTTT. Translating it yields CASSTGHNQPQHF.

The V call is TRBV6-5, the J call TRBJ2-1; maybe TRBD1 (7 bases). Germline-derived CDR1 and CDR2 are MNHEY and SVGAGI. CDR3 length: 11 amino acids. Between the trimmed V and J ends, which lost 7 bases and 14 bases, there was a span of 15 bases. CDR3 protein: CASIRAGQKFF. CDR3 in DNA: TGTGCCAGCATTAGGGCGGGACAGAAGTTCTTC.

The V gene is TRBV2, the J gene TRBJ1-2, with D possibly matching TRBD1 (5 bases). Germline lookup yields CDR1 SNHLY and CDR2 FYNNEI. With 7 bases removed from V and 8 bases from J, the gap between germline ends came to 20 bases. CDR3 size: 14 residues. In nucleotides, the CDR3 is TGTGCCAGCAACCAAAATGGGGGGGAGAGGGGCTACACCTTC. Protein sequence: CASNQNGGERGYTF.

This clone came up once. The CDR3 reads CASSQSHRGAMGNTIYF. The CDR3, as DNA: TGCGCCAGCAGCCAATCTCATCGGGGGGCTATGGGAAACACCATATATTTT. The rearrangement uses TRBV4-3 and TRBJ1-3; possibly TRBD1 for D (6 bases). CDR1 LGHNA and CDR2 YSLEER come from the germline V gene. V was cut by 2 bases and J by 4 bases, with 18 bases left in between. The CDR3 extends over 17 amino acids.

The V call is TRBV7-2, the J call TRBJ2-3; TRBD2 matches at 11 bases. After removal of 7 bases from V and 5 bases from J, the junction contained 8 bases not matched to a gene. Germline V CDR1 and CDR2: SGHTA, FQGNSA. The CDR3 covers 15 residues. The CDR3 sequence is CASNVAGGPEDTQYF. In DNA, the CDR3 is TGTGCCAGCAACGTAGCGGGGGGGCCTGAAGATACGCAGTATTTT.

The V gene is TRBV2, the J gene TRBJ2-2, with D hard to call. V was clipped by 4 bases and J by 4 bases, with 13 bases between them. CDR3 size: 15 residues. Looked up from germline, CDR1 is SNHLY and CDR2 is FYNNEI. CDR3 nucleotides: TGTGCCAGCAGTGTTACGGCATGGAGCACCGGGGAGCTGTTTTTT. As protein: CASSVTAWSTGELFF.

This rearrangement joins TRBV6-5 to TRBJ2-3, with 8 bases identical to TRBD2. Germline CDR1 MNHEY, CDR2 SVGAGI. V was pared by 2 bases and J by 1 base, with 5 bases of the junction left unmatched. CDR3 size: 16 residues. The CDR3 here is CASSYRGGRGTDTQYF. The CDR3 bases are TGTGCCAGCAGTTACCGGGGGGGGAGGGGCACAGATACGCAGTATTTT.

V gene TRBV15 combines with J gene TRBJ2-5; 10 bases map to TRBD2. The J segment lost 3 bases and the V segment lost 3 bases, leaving 7 bases of the junction unmatched. The CDR3 has 16 residues. Germline CDR1 is LNHNV and CDR2 is YYDKDF (reference sequence). The CDR3 region is CATSSGATSGKETQYF. The CDR3 DNA is TGTGCCACCAGCAGCGGAGCAACTAGCGGGAAAGAGACCCAGTACTTC.

This clone has just one count. The chain links TRBV19 to TRBJ2-1; TRBD1 matches 8 bases. This CDR3 comprises 16 residues. V lost 8 bases to trimming and J lost 3 bases; unmatched junction nucleotides: 12. Germline V CDR1 and CDR2: LNHDA, SQIVND (reference sequence). In DNA form, the CDR3 reads TGTGCCAGTTCTCTTGACGGGACAGGAGACTACAATGAGCAGTTCTTC. Translated: CASSLDGTGDYNEQFF.

This chain links TRBV6-4 with TRBJ2-2, with unresolved D. The CDR3 has 14 amino acids. The V and J ends lost 3 bases and 17 bases respectively, with 22 bases between them. CDR1 MRHNA and CDR2 SNTAGT come from the germline V gene. CDR3 amino acids: CASSEETEHTDLFF. In DNA, the CDR3 is TGTGCCAGCAGTGAGGAAACAGAGCACACCGATCTCTTTTTT.

The rearrangement links TRBV4-1 to TRBJ1-1, with D tentatively TRBD1 (6 bases). V lost 4 bases and J 3 bases, leaving 12 bases between the germline ends. CDR3 length: 14 amino acids. The germline gives CDR1 MGHRA, CDR2 YSYEKL. The DNA of the CDR3 is TGCGCCAGCAGCCGTTTTGAGGGGGACACTGAAGCTTTCTTT. The encoded protein is CASSRFEGDTEAFF.

This clone was recorded a few times. Other DNA variants within this sample encode the same CDR3. The chain couples TRBV5-1 to TRBJ1-6; D may be TRBD1 (5 bases). CDR3 length equals 14 residues. Germline CDR1 and CDR2: SGHRS and YFSETQ. V shed 0 bases and J shed 10 bases, with 11 bases lying between them. CDR3 coding DNA: TGCGCCAGCAGCTTGGCAGGGTTAGGATCACCCCTCCACTTT. The encoded protein is CASSLAGLGSPLHF. Variable domain in full (rest from reference TRBV5-1 and TRBJ1-6): KAGVTQTPRYLIKTRGQQVTLSCSPISGHRSVSWYQQTPGQGLQFLFEYFSETQRNKGNFPGRFSGRQFSNSRSEMNVSTLELGDSALYLCASSLAGLGSPLHFGNGTRLTVT.

The genes are TRBV19 and TRBJ2-3; maybe TRBD2 (6 bases). CDR3 length equals 14 residues. The ends were cut back, 7 bases at V and 4 bases at J, with 15 bases in the middle. Per germline, CDR1 LNHDA and CDR2 SQIVND (reference sequence). CDR3 coding DNA: TGTGCCAGTAAGCAATATAGCGGAGCAGATACGCAGTATTTT. This gives the protein CASKQYSGADTQYF.

The CDR3 sequence: CAISGSEWNEQFF. The CDR3 bases are TGTGCCATCAGTGGAAGCGAGTGGAATGAGCAGTTCTTC. This chain joins TRBV10-3 and TRBJ2-1; D is uncertain. Germline V gene lookup returns CDR1 ENHRY and CDR2 SYGVKD. Trimming removed 4 bases from V and 7 bases from J, with 11 bases in between. This CDR3 comprises 13 residues.

V gene TRBV27 combines with J gene TRBJ1-2; 7 bases map to TRBD1. The CDR3 has 13 amino acids. Germline CDR1 MNHEY, CDR2 SMNVEV (reference sequence). V lost 3 bases, J lost 4 bases, and 2 bases stayed unmatched. The CDR3 region has the DNA TGTGCCAGCAGTTTCAGGACAGGCTATGGCTACACCTTC. Translation: CASSFRTGYGYTF.

This chain connects TRBV5-5 to TRBJ2-2; 7 bases fit TRBD2. CDR1 and CDR2 from the germline V gene are SGHKS and YYEKEE (reference sequence). This CDR3 contains 18 residues. The trim removed 0 bases at V and 5 bases at J, leaving 13 bases unmatched. Written as DNA, the CDR3 is TGTGCCAGCAGCTTGGGCCGGCGACTACTAGCGCCAACCGGGGAGCTGTTTTTT. Its protein is CASSLGRRLLAPTGELFF.

This clone was recorded a few times. The chain is built from TRBV5-1 and TRBJ2-7, with TRBD2 identical over 12 bases. The V segment lost 4 bases and the J segment 1 base; nucleotides outside the gene matches: 6. Germline values: CDR1 SGHRS, CDR2 YFSETQ. The CDR3 is made up of 16 amino acids. CDR3 in amino acids: CASSKKTSGGSYEQYF. DNA for the CDR3: TGCGCCAGCAGCAAGAAGACTAGCGGGGGATCCTACGAGCAGTACTTC. The full variable domain, with the rest looked up from reference TRBV5-1 and TRBJ2-7, is KAGVTQTPRYLIKTRGQQVTLSCSPISGHRSVSWYQQTPGQGLQFLFEYFSETQRNKGNFPGRFSGRQFSNSRSEMNVSTLELGDSALYLCASSKKTSGGSYEQYFGPGTRLTVT.

This clone was detected once. The chain uses TRBV21-1 and TRBJ1-6; the tabulated D call, TRBD1, remains unverified against the DNA. TRBV21-1 is a recognized pseudogene. This CDR3 spans 17 amino acids. The CDR3 loop reads CASSKEIGDRGGSPLHF. The CDR3 nucleotides are TGTGCCAGCAGCAAAGAAATTGGGGACAGGGGCGGATCACCCCTCCACTTT.

The chain is built from TRBV6-5 and TRBJ1-1; a weak D match, TRBD1 (6 bases). Germline CDR1 and CDR2: MNHEY and SVGAGI. V gave up 6 bases and J gave up 1 base, with 15 bases separating them. CDR3 length: 15 amino acids. This CDR3 is CASRVFQGSNTEAFF. CDR3 DNA: TGTGCCAGCAGGGTCTTTCAGGGGTCGAACACTGAAGCTTTCTTT.